The 24 T cell receptor beta chains below were found in one sample sequenced in a study of T cell responses to AZD1222 COVID-19 vaccine. Clones were sequenced by immunoSEQ multiplex PCR, and TCRdb holds only the in-frame ones, with some missing. The sample holds about 170,000 clones, just over 90% seen once. Sequences were derived from peripheral blood, sampled on day 0 of AZD1222 vaccination. The receptors come from an adult in good health.

The rearrangement links TRBV28 to TRBJ1-4, with 9 bases lining up with TRBD1. V gave up 4 bases and J gave up 8 bases; unmatched junction bases: 8. Germline V CDR1 and CDR2: MDHEN, SYDVKM. The CDR3 covers 15 residues. This CDR3 is CASSSPGQGREKLFF. The CDR3 nucleotides are TGTGCCAGCAGTTCGCCGGGACAGGGTCGAGAAAAACTGTTTTTT.

The rearrangement joins TRBV7-9 to TRBJ1-5; D is unclear. Per the germline V gene, CDR1 is SEHNR and CDR2 is FQNEAQ (reference sequence). This CDR3 has 12 amino acids. The V end was cut by 5 bases, the J end by 5 bases, with 7 bases between. The CDR3 spells CASSPVDQPQHF. CDR3 DNA: TGTGCCAGCAGCCCTGTCGATCAGCCCCAGCATTTT.

The chain uses TRBV7-2 and TRBJ2-1; 7 bases match TRBD1. Germline CDR1 reads SGHTA; CDR2 reads FQGNSA. The length of the CDR3 is 15 residues. The V gene end was trimmed by 4 bases and the J gene end by 9 bases; junction bases not matched to a gene: 12. The DNA for the CDR3 is TGTGCCAGCAGCTCCAGACAGGGCGGGCCTGCTGAGCAGTTCTTC. Protein: CASSSRQGGPAEQFF.

The chain links TRBV27 to TRBJ2-5; 8 bases line up with TRBD1. Germline V lookup: CDR1 MNHEY, CDR2 SMNVEV (reference sequence). V trimming: 7 bases; J trimming: 5 bases; junction bases outside the gene matches: 6. There are 13 residues in the CDR3. In DNA form, the CDR3 reads TGTGCCAGCACTTACCGACAGGGGGAGACCCAGTACTTC. Protein product: CASTYRQGETQYF.

The chain combines TRBV6-5 with TRBJ1-5; the match to TRBD1 covers 8 bases. The CDR3 covers 15 residues. The V and J ends lost 2 bases and 3 bases, in that order; junction bases with no gene match: 3. Germline loops: CDR1 MNHEY, CDR2 SVGAGI. The CDR3 DNA reads TGTGCCAGCAGTTACGGGACAGGATACAATCAGCCCCAGCATTTT. It specifies CASSYGTGYNQPQHF.

The rearrangement joins TRBV10-3 to TRBJ1-5; no clear D gene. The CDR3 sequence is 13 residues long. Germline values: CDR1 ENHRY, CDR2 SYGVKD. Trimming removed 8 bases from V and 6 bases from J, with 14 bases in between. DNA of the CDR3: TGTGCCATCCCCAACATAAGGAGTCAGCCCCAGCATTTT. Its translation is CAIPNIRSQPQHF.

This clone occurred a few times. The V gene is TRBV10-2, the J gene TRBJ2-5, with 8 nucleotides matching TRBD2. The junction had 4 bases not matched to a gene; V was cut back by 2 bases and J by 5 bases. Per the germline V gene, CDR1 is WSHSY and CDR2 is SAAADI. The CDR3 extends over 14 amino acids. CDR3 coding DNA: TGCGCCAGCAGTGAGCCGGGGGGGCTGGAGACCCAGTACTTC. It encodes CASSEPGGLETQYF.

The rearrangement uses TRBV28 and TRBJ2-2; D is perhaps TRBD2 (5 bases). The CDR3 covers 15 residues. Germline V gene data show CDR1 as MDHEN and CDR2 as SYDVKM. V dropped 0 bases and J dropped 2 bases, with 7 bases sitting between them. CDR3 sequence (DNA): TGTGCCAGCAGTTTATGGGGGAGCAACACCGGGGAGCTGTTTTTT. Its translation is CASSLWGSNTGELFF.

This clone has a handful of counts. This sample also contains other DNA sequences that code for the same CDR3. The chain combines TRBV6-5 with TRBJ1-2; D possibly corresponds to TRBD1 (5 bases). This CDR3 has 12 residues. Germline CDR1 reads MNHEY; CDR2 reads SVGAGI. With 5 bases removed from V and 8 bases from J, the gap between germline ends came to 12 bases. The CDR3 spells CASSPQGRGYTF. The CDR3 region has the DNA TGTGCCAGCAGTCCGCAGGGCAGGGGCTACACCTTC.

The rearrangement uses TRBV4-1 and TRBJ1-1; TRBD1 might be the D (5 bases). This CDR3 spans 13 amino acids. V was clipped by 0 bases and J by 11 bases, with 13 bases between them. CDR1 is MGHRA, CDR2 YSYEKL, per germline. CDR3 protein: CASSQDSGREAFF. In DNA, the CDR3 is TGCGCCAGCAGCCAAGATTCGGGCAGGGAGGCTTTCTTT.

The J gene is TRBJ1-2, the V gene TRBV4-1, with TRBD1 matching 8 bases. Trimming removed 4 bases from V and 4 bases from J; junction bases left unmatched: 8. The CDR3 covers 15 residues. The germline gives CDR1 MGHRA, CDR2 YSYEKL. The CDR3 DNA follows: TGCGCCAGCAGCCGCGGACAGGGACCGGTCTATGGCTACACCTTC. Its translation is CASSRGQGPVYGYTF.

The V and J genes are TRBV14 and TRBJ1-2, with D possibly matching TRBD1 (5 bases). Germline values: CDR1 SGHDN, CDR2 FVKESK. The CDR3 runs 15 residues. Trimming took 2 bases from V and 4 from J, leaving 14 bases between them. CDR3 amino acids: CASSQHAGRGYGYTF. CDR3 in DNA: TGTGCCAGCAGCCAACACGCAGGGCGGGGCTATGGCTACACCTTC.

This chain uses TRBV11-3 with TRBJ2-2; perhaps TRBD1 as D (5 bases). The CDR3 extends over 15 amino acids. The germline gives CDR1 SGHNT, CDR2 YENEEA. Trimming took 5 bases from V and 9 from J, leaving 19 bases between them. CDR3 nucleotides: TGTGCCAGCAGCCCGCCTCAGGGTCTAGGCCGGGAGCTGTTTTTT. This gives the protein CASSPPQGLGRELFF.

This clone has a single count. The V call is TRBV19, the J call TRBJ2-7; possibly TRBD1 for D (6 bases). Trimming cost V 4 bases and J 0 bases, with 10 bases left between them. CDR1 is LNHDA, CDR2 SQIVND, per germline (reference sequence). This CDR3 is 14 amino acids long. The DNA of the CDR3 is TGTGCCAGTAGTAATCAGGGGCACTCCTACGAGCAGTACTTC. This codes for CASSNQGHSYEQYF. Looking up the rest from reference TRBV19 and TRBJ2-7 gives the full variable domain: DGGITQSPKYLFRKEGQNVTLSCEQNLNHDAMYWYRQDPGQGLRLIYYSQIVNDFQKGDIAEGYSVSREKKESFPLTVTSAQKNPTAFYLCASSNQGHSYEQYFGPGTRLTVT.

This chain joins TRBV18 and TRBJ2-5; D call uncertain. V dropped 3 bases and J dropped 3 bases, with 8 bases sitting between them. The germline V gene has CDR1 KGHSH and CDR2 LQKENI. This CDR3 region has 13 residues. CDR3 bases: TGTGCCAGCTCACCTCCCTCGAAAGAGACCCAGTACTTC. Encoded protein: CASSPPSKETQYF.

V is TRBV20-1 and J is TRBJ2-7; D ambiguous. This CDR3 has 13 amino acids. Between the trimmed V and J ends, which lost 3 bases and 6 bases, there was a span of 15 bases. Per germline, CDR1 DFQATT and CDR2 SNEGSKA (reference sequence). The chain's CDR3 is CSASRHSAREQYF. The DNA of the CDR3 is TGCAGTGCTAGTAGGCACTCAGCGCGCGAGCAGTACTTC.

The J gene is TRBJ2-2, the V gene TRBV11-3, with TRBD1 identical over 9 bases. V shed 6 bases, J shed 3 bases, and the junction held 8 bases outside the gene matches. Germline V lookup: CDR1 SGHNT, CDR2 YENEEA. This CDR3 is built from 16 residues. The CDR3: CASSPGDRVDTGELFF. CDR3 bases: TGTGCCAGCAGTCCCGGGGACAGGGTGGACACCGGGGAGCTGTTTTTT.

Only one count was recorded for this clone. The rearrangement joins TRBV27 to TRBJ1-4; D perhaps matches TRBD1 (5 bases). V was trimmed by 3 bases and J by 1 base, leaving 6 bases between them. Germline-derived CDR1 and CDR2 are MNHEY and SMNVEV (reference sequence). The CDR3 length is 14 residues. Here the CDR3 reads CASSFGGTNEKLFF. The CDR3 DNA follows: TGTGCCAGCAGTTTTGGGGGAACTAATGAAAAACTGTTTTTT.

V and J are TRBV5-4 and TRBJ1-1; D is unresolved. This CDR3 spans 13 amino acids. CDR1 and CDR2 (germline): SGHNT, YYREEE (reference sequence). Trimming shortened V by 0 bases and J by 4 bases, and 7 bases separated the two germline ends. The CDR3 loop is CASSLVWGTEAFF. The CDR3 nucleotides read TGTGCCAGCAGCTTGGTGTGGGGCACTGAAGCTTTCTTT. The whole variable domain, remainder taken from reference TRBV5-4 and TRBJ1-1, is ETGVTQSPTHLIKTRGQQVTLRCSSQSGHNTVSWYQQALGQGPQFIFQYYREEENGRGNFPPRFSGLQFPNYSSELNVNALELDDSALYLCASSLVWGTEAFFGQGTRLTVV.

V is TRBV21-1 and J is TRBJ2-7; the D call in the table, TRBD1, was not verified against the DNA. TRBV21-1 is noted as a pseudogene. The CDR3 is 17 amino acids. The CDR3 loop reads CASSARNRQGLVYEQYF. CDR3 DNA: TGTGCCAGCAGCGCCCGGAACCGACAGGGATTGGTCTACGAGCAGTACTTC.

The V gene is TRBV19, the J gene TRBJ1-4, with TRBD1 as a possible D gene (5 bases). The germline V gene has CDR1 LNHDA and CDR2 SQIVND (reference sequence). V lost 6 bases, J lost 5 bases, and 19 bases lay in between. The CDR3 sequence is 16 residues long. This CDR3 is CASSGDGTFFNEKLFF. CDR3 coding DNA: TGTGCCAGTAGCGGGGACGGAACCTTCTTCAATGAAAAACTGTTTTTT. Combining the CDR3 with reference TRBV19 and TRBJ1-4 gives the whole variable domain DGGITQSPKYLFRKEGQNVTLSCEQNLNHDAMYWYRQDPGQGLRLIYYSQIVNDFQKGDIAEGYSVSREKKESFPLTVTSAQKNPTAFYLCASSGDGTFFNEKLFFGSGTQLSVL.

V gene TRBV24-1 combines with J gene TRBJ2-3; possibly TRBD1 for D (5 bases). V was clipped by 7 bases and J by 6 bases, with 13 bases between them. Germline loops: CDR1 KGHDR, CDR2 SFDVKD. The CDR3 is 13 amino acids. Here the CDR3 DNA reads TGTGCCACCAGCGAAGACAGTTTCGATACGCAGTATTTT. Protein sequence: CATSEDSFDTQYF.

The J gene is TRBJ1-2, the V gene TRBV7-2; D remains unclear. Germline loops: CDR1 SGHTA, CDR2 FQGNSA. This CDR3 is 15 amino acids long. Trimming removed 0 bases from V and 5 bases from J, with 13 bases in between. CDR3 loop: CASSLARNSLYGYTF. The CDR3 DNA follows: TGTGCCAGCAGCTTAGCGCGGAACAGTTTATATGGCTACACCTTC.

This clone was seen only a few times. The chain joins TRBV5-1 to TRBJ1-3; D ambiguous. Trimming shortened V by 0 bases and J by 0 bases, and 16 bases separated the two germline ends. Germline CDR1 reads SGHRS; CDR2 reads YFSETQ. The CDR3 covers 18 residues. The CDR3: CASSLASRSDYSGNTIYF. The CDR3 DNA reads as TGCGCCAGCAGCTTGGCCAGTCGGTCAGACTACTCTGGAAACACCATATATTTT.